This note documents a single T cell receptor (beta chain) sequence. The data derive from a study of memory CD4+ T cells and cytomegalovirus serostatus. Single viable CD3+CD4+CD8-CD45RO+ cells were sorted as the memory CD4+ T cells. Positive selection with CD4 microbeads enriched total CD4+ T cells. Profiling relied on immunoSEQ multiplex PCR, and the TCRdb table lists in-frame clones only, not all of them. Of some 50,000 clones in the sample, around 78% were seen once. The V and J ends lost 3 bases and 6 bases respectively, with 18 bases between them. Germline V lookup: CDR1 SGDLS, CDR2 YYNGEE. There are 15 residues in the CDR3.

The origin of this receptor is an adult in good health and CMV-seronegative. This chain joins TRBV9 and TRBJ1-2; possible D gene TRBD1, 5 bases. The sample consisted of memory CD4+ T cells from blood. DNA for the CDR3: TGTGCCAGCAGCGCCCATATCGAGACAGCAAATGGCTACACCTTC. Its protein is CASSAHIETANGYTF. The variable domain in full, with the rest retrieved from reference TRBV9 and TRBJ1-2, is DSGVTQTPKHLITATGQRVTLRCSPRSGDLSVYWYQQSLDQGLQFLIQYYNGEERAKGNILERFSAQQFPDLHSELNLSSLELGDSALYFCASSAHIETANGYTFGSGTRLTVV.